Each of the 25 T cell receptor beta chains below was sequenced from the same sample in a study of OX40 agonist ivuxolimab in advanced cancers. Libraries were made using the immunoSEQ multiplex PCR assay. In its TCRdb copy, this immuneACCESS table keeps in-frame sequences only and misses some clones. Where compared with another copy, unresolved V genes explain less than half of these, and the others have no known cause. The sample table shows some 100,000 clones, and 85% to 95% are seen once. Together, the top ten hold about 0.49% of the sample. The input for sequencing was CD4+ or CD8+ T cells sorted from blood, taken in a trial of the OX40 agonist ivuxolimab. These receptors were taken from an adult with an advanced solid tumor such as melanoma, head and neck, liver or kidney cancer.

This chain links TRBV28 with TRBJ1-1; D remains ambiguous. Germline CDR1 MDHEN, CDR2 SYDVKM. V was trimmed by 7 bases and J by 5 bases, leaving 17 bases between them. The CDR3 covers 14 residues. CDR3 loop: CASNRSGKKTEAFF. CDR3 nucleotides: TGTGCCAGCAATCGTTCAGGTAAAAAAACTGAAGCTTTCTTT.

The V call is TRBV2, the J call TRBJ1-4, with D perhaps matching TRBD1 (5 bases). From germline, CDR1 is SNHLY and CDR2 FYNNEI. This CDR3 is 14 amino acids long. The V and J ends lost 8 bases and 0 bases respectively, with 10 bases between them. CDR3 in DNA: TGTGCCAGCGGGCAAGGGGCAACTAATGAAAAACTGTTTTTT. This codes for CASGQGATNEKLFF.

The DNA for the CDR3 is TGTGCCAGCAGCTTATTGGGTGAAGGGGCGAGCTATGGCTACACCTTC. This translates into CASSLLGEGASYGYTF. The chain has TRBV13 and TRBJ1-2, with D perhaps TRBD1 (5 bases). Germline assignment: CDR1 PRHDT and CDR2 FYEKMQ (reference sequence). The CDR3 is made up of 16 amino acids. V lost 2 bases, J lost 4 bases, and 17 bases lay in between.

The chain uses TRBV7-2 and TRBJ1-2, with D possibly being TRBD1 (6 bases). Trimming took 4 bases from V and 4 from J, leaving 16 bases between them. The germline gives CDR1 SGHTA, CDR2 FQGNSA. The CDR3 is 15 amino acids. Here the CDR3 DNA reads TGTGCCAGCAGCTCGGAGCGGGGGGGCTTCTATGGCTACACCTTC. Translating gives CASSSERGGFYGYTF.

The chain couples TRBV5-1 to TRBJ1-4; unclear D gene. CDR1 is SGHRS and CDR2 is YFSETQ in the germline V gene. This CDR3 contains 15 residues. Trimming pared 0 bases from V and 2 bases from J, leaving 8 bases between. This CDR3 reads CASSLVGGTNEKLFF. Written as DNA, the CDR3 is TGCGCCAGCAGCTTGGTAGGTGGGACTAATGAAAAACTGTTTTTT. The full variable domain, its missing parts supplied by reference TRBV5-1 and TRBJ1-4, is KAGVTQTPRYLIKTRGQQVTLSCSPISGHRSVSWYQQTPGQGLQFLFEYFSETQRNKGNFPGRFSGRQFSNSRSEMNVSTLELGDSALYLCASSLVGGTNEKLFFGSGTQLSVL.

The chain links TRBV7-2 to TRBJ2-1, with 12 bases lining up with TRBD2. CDR1 is SGHTA, CDR2 FQGNSA, per germline. The ends lost 5 bases at V and 9 bases at J; junction bases unmatched: 8. The CDR3 runs to 15 residues. In DNA form, the CDR3 reads TGTGCCAGCAGCCCCCGGACTAGCGGGATTTTTGAGCAGTTCTTC. It specifies CASSPRTSGIFEQFF.

The chain combines TRBV4-3 with TRBJ1-6, with TRBD1 matching over 7 bases. Trimming cost V 2 bases and J 10 bases; bases outside gene matches: 5. CDR3 size: 14 residues. Germline V CDR1 and CDR2: LGHNA, YSLEER. CDR3 nucleotide sequence: TGCGCCAGCAGCCAAAGGGACAGTTTATCACCCCTCCACTTT. It is translated as CASSQRDSLSPLHF.

The chain combines TRBV5-1 with TRBJ2-2, with 9 positions matching TRBD1. Germline V lookup: CDR1 SGHRS, CDR2 YFSETQ. V dropped 4 bases and J dropped 3; count of bases not matched to a gene: 4. This CDR3 is built from 15 residues. DNA for the CDR3: TGCGCCAGCAGCCAGGGACAGGGTTACACCGGGGAGCTGTTTTTT. Its protein is CASSQGQGYTGELFF.

The chain links TRBV11-3 to TRBJ2-1; D remains unclear. Germline V gene lookup returns CDR1 SGHNT and CDR2 YENEEA. V dropped 0 bases and J dropped 4 bases, with 4 bases sitting between them. The CDR3 is 13 residues long. CDR3: CASSLEQYNEQFF. CDR3 sequence (DNA): TGTGCCAGCAGCTTAGAGCAGTACAATGAGCAGTTCTTC.

V gene TRBV5-5 combines with J gene TRBJ2-3, with 7 positions matching TRBD2. CDR1 is SGHKS, CDR2 YYEKEE, per germline (reference sequence). The CDR3 contains 12 residues. V shed 6 bases, J shed 9 bases, and the junction held 7 bases outside the gene matches. The CDR3 here is CASTTGGGTQYF. DNA for the CDR3: TGTGCCAGCACCACGGGGGGAGGGACGCAGTATTTT.

The chain uses TRBV6-1 and TRBJ2-7; 8 nucleotides line up with TRBD1. This CDR3 has 14 residues. After removal of 1 base from V and 5 bases from J, the junction contained 4 bases not matched to a gene. Germline values: CDR1 MNHNS, CDR2 SASEGT. CDR3: CASSEGTGRDEQYF. The CDR3 coding sequence is TGTGCCAGCAGTGAAGGGACAGGGCGCGACGAGCAGTACTTC.

The rearrangement links TRBV11-2 to TRBJ2-7; D is unclear. CDR3 length equals 13 residues. Germline CDR1 reads SGHAT; CDR2 reads FQNNGV. With 1 base removed from V and 6 bases from J, the gap between germline ends came to 10 bases. CDR3 sequence reads: CASSLGVKGEQYF. CDR3 coding DNA: TGTGCCAGCAGCTTAGGGGTCAAGGGCGAGCAGTACTTC.

As regards this clone: At one boundary the junction diverges from the germline segment, which might be a read error. The V gene is TRBV18, the J gene TRBJ1-1; D remains unclear. This CDR3 region has 11 residues. Germline V gene lookup returns CDR1 KGHSH and CDR2 LQKENI. The CDR3 region is CASSPNPEAFF. CDR3 bases: TGTGCCAGCTCACCGAACCCTGAAGCTTTCTTT.

V and J are TRBV9 and TRBJ1-2, with D unclear. This CDR3 is built from 14 residues. Germline CDR1 reads SGDLS; CDR2 reads YYNGEE. Trimming stripped 4 bases from V and 0 bases from J, with 10 bases between. In DNA form, the CDR3 reads TGTGCCAGCAGCTTTGAAGCAACTAACTATGGCTACACCTTC. Protein product: CASSFEATNYGYTF.

The chain combines TRBV5-1 with TRBJ2-5, with a tentative D call TRBD2 (5 bases). Trimming stripped 4 bases from V and 5 bases from J, with 12 bases between. The CDR3 consists of 13 residues. CDR1 SGHRS and CDR2 YFSETQ come from the germline V gene. As DNA, the CDR3 is TGCGCCAGCAGCCCGGGGTTGAGGGAGACCCAGTACTTC. Amino acid sequence: CASSPGLRETQYF.

The rearrangement uses TRBV11-2 and TRBJ1-3; D is possibly TRBD1 (5 bases). Deletions cut 5 bases from V and 4 bases from J, with 12 bases between. Germline V gives CDR1 SGHAT, CDR2 FQNNGV. The CDR3 loop spans 14 amino acids. For the CDR3, the DNA is TGTGCCAGCAGCCGTAGAGGGGCAGGAAACACCATATATTTT. It specifies CASSRRGAGNTIYF.

This clone occurred a few times. V is TRBV7-2 and J is TRBJ2-7; D remains unclear. Trimming left V 5 bases short and J 0 bases short, with 11 bases between. This CDR3 is built from 14 residues. Per germline, CDR1 SGHTA and CDR2 FQGNSA. The CDR3 spells CASSPFQDSYEQYF. Here the CDR3 DNA reads TGTGCCAGCAGCCCCTTTCAGGACTCCTACGAGCAGTACTTC.

This clone has just one count. The rearrangement joins TRBV7-2 to TRBJ2-5; either TRBD1 or TRBD2 may fit D (6 bases each). V lost 1 base and J 4 bases, leaving 13 bases between the germline ends. Germline loops: CDR1 SGHTA, CDR2 FQGNSA. The CDR3 length is 15 residues. The CDR3 DNA is TGTGCCAGCAGCTTAGTGTCGGGGGCGATAGAGACCCAGTACTTC. Translating it yields CASSLVSGAIETQYF.

This chain links TRBV7-2 with TRBJ2-1; 11 positions agree with TRBD2. CDR1 and CDR2 from the germline V gene are SGHTA and FQGNSA. The CDR3 has 14 residues. V dropped 1 base and J dropped 9; count of bases not matched to a gene: 2. CDR3 protein: CASSLVAGGLEQFF. In nucleotides, the CDR3 is TGTGCCAGCAGCTTAGTAGCGGGAGGGCTTGAGCAGTTCTTC. The variable domain in full, with the rest retrieved from reference TRBV7-2 and TRBJ2-1, is GAGVSQSPSNKVTEKGKDVELRCDPISGHTALYWYRQSLGQGLEFLIYFQGNSAPDKSGLPSDRFSAERTGGSVSTLTIQRTQQEDSAVYLCASSLVAGGLEQFFGPGTRLTVL.

The V and J genes are TRBV9 and TRBJ1-4; D gene unclear. V gave up 0 bases and J gave up 0 bases, with 15 bases separating them. The CDR3 loop spans 18 amino acids. The V gene's germline CDR1 is SGDLS and CDR2 YYNGEE. The CDR3 is CASSVGLVGAATNEKLFF. Written as DNA, the CDR3 is TGTGCCAGCAGCGTAGGACTGGTCGGCGCCGCAACTAATGAAAAACTGTTTTTT.

This clone appeared once. The V and J genes are TRBV11-2 and TRBJ2-3, with TRBD2 identical over 7 bases. CDR3 length: 16 residues. Trimming removed 6 bases from V and 2 bases from J; junction bases left unmatched: 11. Germline V gene data show CDR1 as SGHAT and CDR2 as FQNNGV. Here the CDR3 reads CASSRKREVPTDTQYF. CDR3 DNA: TGTGCCAGCAGTCGGAAACGGGAGGTCCCCACAGATACGCAGTATTTT.

The rearrangement links TRBV28 to TRBJ2-3; 12 nucleotides match TRBD2. Germline CDR1 MDHEN, CDR2 SYDVKM. V lost 1 base to trimming and J lost 5 bases; unmatched junction nucleotides: 13. The CDR3 loop spans 19 amino acids. The CDR3 spells CASSLSTSRLAGAGDTQYF. The CDR3 bases are TGTGCCAGCAGTTTATCCACCTCTCGACTAGCGGGAGCGGGAGATACGCAGTATTTT.

The chain carries TRBV7-3 and TRBJ2-1; possible D gene TRBD1, 6 bases. Germline V CDR1 and CDR2: SGHTA, FQGTGA. With 5 bases removed from V and 6 bases from J, the gap between germline ends came to 20 bases. The CDR3 has 16 residues. DNA for the CDR3: TGTGCCAGCAGCCGAACCGGGACACGCGCCCTCAATGAGCAGTTCTTC. Its translation is CASSRTGTRALNEQFF. The whole variable domain, filled in from reference TRBV7-3 and TRBJ2-1, reads GAGVSQTPSNKVTEKGKYVELRCDPISGHTALYWYRQSLGQGPEFLIYFQGTGAADDSGLPNDRFFAVRPEGSVSTLKIQRTERGDSAVYLCASSRTGTRALNEQFFGPGTRLTVL.

The rearrangement joins TRBV15 to TRBJ2-3; 14 positions agree with TRBD2. Germline lookup yields CDR1 LNHNV and CDR2 YYDKDF (reference sequence). J gave up 1 base and V 4 bases, and 7 bases lay outside the gene matches. This CDR3 is 18 amino acids long. CDR3 residues: CATSTGLAGVWGTDTQYF. The DNA of the CDR3 is TGTGCCACCAGCACGGGACTAGCGGGAGTATGGGGCACAGATACGCAGTATTTT.

This sequence joins TRBV5-1 and TRBJ1-2; TRBD1 aligns across 9 bases. Germline V lookup: CDR1 SGHRS, CDR2 YFSETQ. The CDR3 length is 16 residues. Trimming at V came to 0 bases and at J to 3 bases, leaving 6 bases not matched to a gene. The CDR3 DNA follows: TGCGCCAGCAGCTTGGGCAACAGGGGGCTCGACTATGGCTACACCTTC. It encodes CASSLGNRGLDYGYTF.